This T cell receptor beta chain was profiled in a study of T cells in Graves' hyperthyroidism and ophthalmopathy. General study points: A model using 13 V-J features told ophthalmopathy apart from stable hyperthyroidism. Ophthalmopathy got predicted by the model a median 6.5 months before its onset.

Every diagnosis used clinical symptoms, serum thyroxine and TRAb, thyroid ultrasound and orbital computed tomography. More than 8.5 ml of fresh peripheral blood supplied the PBMCs. From RNA transcripts, TCR beta CDR3 regions were amplified. Initially, a first-round RT-PCR of the TCR CDR3 employed the HTBI primer set. TCRdb ran MiXCR on the multiplex PCR reads and lists one entry per CDR3 protein. This sample carries about 600,000 distinct CDR3 sequences, about 15% of them seen once, and the ten largest clones take approximately 13%. This clonotype was counted at least ten times. The antigen is unknown. This clonotype was sampled from a woman aged 45-65 years with Graves' ophthalmopathy. The sample comprised blood.

The CDR3 DNA reads TGTGCCACCAGTGAACCCGAACTGGACCGGATCTTCTACGAGCAGTACTTC. It is translated as CATSEPELDRIFYEQYF. V is TRBV24-1 and J is TRBJ2-7; D gene ambiguous. CDR3 length equals 17 residues. The V end was cut by 4 bases, the J end by 3 bases, with 21 bases between. Germline V CDR1 and CDR2: KGHDR, SFDVKD.